These 23 T cell receptor beta chains were all obtained from the same sample, sequenced in a study of cytomegalovirus exposure and HLA in healthy donors. Repertoires were generated with immunoSEQ multiplex PCR, while TCRdb's copy carries only in-frame clones and drops some. The sample shows 76,000 or so clones, 94% of them seen only once. Sequencing input: PBMCs. The receptors stem from a woman under 30 in good health and CMV-seronegative.

The rearrangement links TRBV27 to TRBJ2-2; D remains ambiguous. With 5 bases removed from V and 5 bases from J, the gap between germline ends came to 9 bases. The CDR3 length is 13 residues. CDR1 and CDR2 from the germline V gene are MNHEY and SMNVEV (reference sequence). The DNA for the CDR3 is TGTGCCAGCAGTCTAGTGAGAACCGGGGAGCTGTTTTTT. Translated, it gives CASSLVRTGELFF.

The table lists this clone with a count of one. The CDR3 DNA sequence: TGTGCCAGCAGCCAACTGGGTAACGGCGGGGGGCGCCACGAGCAGTACTTC. Its protein is CASSQLGNGGGRHEQYF. The rearrangement uses TRBV4-2 and TRBJ2-7, with 8 bases fitting TRBD2. With 2 bases clipped from V and 5 bases from J, the junction kept 14 bases outside the gene matches. The germline V gene encodes CDR1 LGHNA and CDR2 YNFKEQ. The CDR3 spans 17 residues.

The V gene is TRBV28, the J gene TRBJ2-4; D not resolved. The V and J ends lost 2 bases and 0 bases respectively, with 11 bases between them. This CDR3 is 16 amino acids long. Germline-derived CDR1 and CDR2 are MDHEN and SYDVKM. Here the CDR3 DNA reads TGTGCCAGCAGTTTAGGGCAGAACTTAGCCAAAAACATTCAGTACTTC. The encoded protein is CASSLGQNLAKNIQYF.

The rearrangement uses TRBV5-4 and TRBJ2-3, with TRBD2 as a possible D gene (6 bases). This CDR3 has 15 amino acids. V gave up 4 bases and J gave up 4 bases, with 16 bases separating them. Germline CDR1 SGHNT, CDR2 YYREEE (reference sequence). The CDR3: CASSPDFSGADTQYF. The CDR3 region has the DNA TGTGCCAGCAGCCCGGATTTCTCGGGAGCAGATACGCAGTATTTT.

The gene calls are TRBV5-1 and TRBJ2-2, with D uncertain. The CDR3 extends over 16 amino acids. From germline, CDR1 is SGHRS and CDR2 YFSETQ. The V end was cut by 1 base, the J end by 0 bases, with 10 bases between. The CDR3 here is CASSLSAQANTGELFF. The CDR3 DNA is TGCGCCAGCAGCTTGTCCGCCCAGGCGAACACCGGGGAGCTGTTTTTT. The whole variable domain, filled in from reference TRBV5-1 and TRBJ2-2, reads KAGVTQTPRYLIKTRGQQVTLSCSPISGHRSVSWYQQTPGQGLQFLFEYFSETQRNKGNFPGRFSGRQFSNSRSEMNVSTLELGDSALYLCASSLSAQANTGELFFGEGSRLTVL.

The chain is built from TRBV11-2 and TRBJ2-1; TRBD1 agrees at 8 bases. There are 13 residues in the CDR3. Germline lookup yields CDR1 SGHAT and CDR2 FQNNGV. The trim removed 5 bases at V and 9 bases at J, leaving 6 bases unmatched. CDR3 nucleotides: TGTGCCAGCAGCCCGGGACAGGAGGGTGAGCAGTTCTTC. Protein sequence: CASSPGQEGEQFF.

The chain uses TRBV30 and TRBJ1-4; D perhaps matches TRBD1 (6 bases). The V end was cut by 2 bases, the J end by 6 bases, with 13 bases between. Per the germline V gene, CDR1 is GTSNPN and CDR2 is SVGIG (reference sequence). CDR3 length: 14 amino acids. CDR3 in amino acids: CAWSMNREYEKLFF. For the CDR3, the DNA is TGTGCCTGGAGTATGAACAGGGAGTATGAAAAACTGTTTTTT.

The chain has TRBV2 and TRBJ1-1, with 8 bases that match TRBD1. J gave up 5 bases and V 7 bases, and 9 bases lay outside the gene matches. Germline V gives CDR1 SNHLY, CDR2 FYNNEI. This CDR3 has 14 residues. CDR3 sequence: CASTPDRGGTEAFF. The CDR3 DNA sequence: TGTGCCAGCACCCCCGACAGGGGTGGGACTGAAGCTTTCTTT. Drawing the rest from reference TRBV2 and TRBJ1-1, the complete variable domain is EPEVTQTPSHQVTQMGQEVILRCVPISNHLYFYWYRQILGQKVEFLVSFYNNEISEKSEIFDDQFSVERPDGSNFTLKIRSTKLEDSAMYFCASTPDRGGTEAFFGQGTRLTVV.

V gene TRBV28 combines with J gene TRBJ2-2; 7 bases map to TRBD2. This CDR3 spans 17 amino acids. With 4 bases clipped from V and 0 bases from J, the junction kept 8 bases outside the gene matches. Germline V CDR1 and CDR2: MDHEN, SYDVKM. CDR3 sequence: CASSSSGGVPNTGELFF. The CDR3 DNA reads as TGTGCCAGCAGTTCCTCGGGAGGCGTCCCGAACACCGGGGAGCTGTTTTTT.

The chain carries TRBV30 and TRBJ2-7; 8 positions match TRBD1. The CDR3 contains 14 residues. Trimming cost V 4 bases and J 4 bases; bases outside gene matches: 9. In germline, CDR1 is GTSNPN, CDR2 SVGIG (reference sequence). CDR3: CAWIRDGQGYEQYF. CDR3 sequence (DNA): TGTGCCTGGATTAGGGACGGACAGGGATACGAGCAGTACTTC.

The J gene is TRBJ1-2, the V gene TRBV19; TRBD1 is a possible D gene (5 bases). V lost 6 bases to trimming and J lost 5 bases, with 19 bases between them. The CDR3 consists of 15 residues. Germline CDR1 reads LNHDA; CDR2 reads SQIVND (reference sequence). In nucleotides, the CDR3 is TGTGCCAGTAGCGAGCACGGGGCGGGGGAATATGGCTACACCTTC. Its protein is CASSEHGAGEYGYTF.

This clone occurred once. The chain employs TRBV14 and TRBJ2-7; possibly TRBD1 for D (5 bases). Germline V gene lookup returns CDR1 SGHDN and CDR2 FVKESK. Trimming pared 1 base from V and 4 bases from J, leaving 8 bases between. This CDR3 has 13 residues. CDR3 sequence: CASSQVPGYEQYF. CDR3 coding DNA: TGTGCCAGCAGCCAAGTTCCAGGGTACGAGCAGTACTTC.

Only one count was recorded for this clone. The chain joins TRBV29-1 to TRBJ1-2; tentatively, D is TRBD1 (5 bases). V was clipped by 0 bases and J by 5 bases, with 13 bases between them. Germline-derived CDR1 and CDR2 are SQVTM and ANQGSEA. The CDR3 consists of 14 residues. This CDR3 reads CSVEDRETAYGYTF. CDR3 DNA: TGCAGCGTTGAAGATCGGGAGACAGCATATGGCTACACCTTC.

V usage is TRBV11-2 and J usage is TRBJ2-7; 10 positions agree with TRBD1. The CDR3 runs to 16 residues. V lost 4 bases to trimming and J lost 5 bases; unmatched junction nucleotides: 11. CDR1 and CDR2 (germline): SGHAT, FQNNGV. CDR3 DNA: TGTGCCAGCAGCTCACTCTTGGGGGACAGGGGTAACGAGCAGTACTTC. It translates to CASSSLLGDRGNEQYF.

The rearrangement joins TRBV10-3 to TRBJ1-2, with 8 bases matching TRBD1. Germline V CDR1 and CDR2: ENHRY, SYGVKD. The V segment lost 2 bases and the J segment 6 bases; nucleotides outside the gene matches: 2. The CDR3 covers 13 residues. CDR3 sequence reads: CAISETTGDGYTF. The CDR3 nucleotides read TGTGCCATCAGTGAGACGACAGGGGATGGCTACACCTTC.

V gene TRBV2 combines with J gene TRBJ2-7, with TRBD2 matching over 13 bases. The V and J ends lost 4 bases and 0 bases, in that order; junction bases with no gene match: 9. The CDR3 runs 18 residues. Germline V lookup: CDR1 SNHLY, CDR2 FYNNEI. The CDR3 is CASSGWTSGGIHSYEQYF. For the CDR3, the DNA is TGTGCCAGCAGTGGATGGACTAGCGGGGGAATACACTCCTACGAGCAGTACTTC.

The gene calls are TRBV5-6 and TRBJ2-5; 12 positions match TRBD2. V lost 2 bases to trimming and J lost 2 bases; unmatched junction nucleotides: 4. This CDR3 contains 16 residues. Germline V gene sequence: CDR1 SGHDT, CDR2 YYEEEE. The CDR3 region is CASSFWTSGEQETQYF. The CDR3 nucleotides are TGTGCCAGCAGCTTCTGGACTAGCGGGGAGCAAGAGACCCAGTACTTC.

The V gene is TRBV5-1, the J gene TRBJ1-1; 9 positions agree with TRBD1. The length of the CDR3 is 14 residues. Germline loops: CDR1 SGHRS, CDR2 YFSETQ. V shed 4 bases and J 5 bases; nucleotides not matched to a gene: 6. The CDR3 loop reads CASSRGTGRTEAFF. CDR3 in DNA: TGCGCCAGCAGCCGCGGGACAGGGAGAACTGAAGCTTTCTTT.

V usage is TRBV15 and J usage is TRBJ2-3; 12 bases match TRBD2. The ends lost 2 bases at V and 3 bases at J; junction bases unmatched: 3. Germline CDR1 and CDR2: LNHNV and YYDKDF (reference sequence). This CDR3 contains 16 residues. The CDR3 DNA reads TGTGCCACCAGCAGACTAGCGGGGGGGCCGACAGATACGCAGTATTTT. This sequence encodes CATSRLAGGPTDTQYF.

The chain employs TRBV19 and TRBJ1-2, with 12 bases fitting TRBD1. CDR1 is LNHDA, CDR2 SQIVND, per germline (reference sequence). The CDR3 is 19 amino acids. J was trimmed by 1 base and V by 4 bases; bases with no gene match: 13. In DNA, the CDR3 is TGTGCCAGTAGTACCATAAGGGGGACAGGGGGCGAGGGTAACTATGGCTACACCTTC. Translated, it gives CASSTIRGTGGEGNYGYTF.

This clone was counted once. The V gene is TRBV11-2, the J gene TRBJ2-5; 13 bases match TRBD2. V shed 6 bases and J 4 bases; nucleotides not matched to a gene: 8. This CDR3 contains 16 residues. Germline loops: CDR1 SGHAT, CDR2 FQNNGV. DNA of the CDR3: TGTGCCAGCAGTCCCACTAGCGGGAGGGCCGTAGAGACCCAGTACTTC. Translating it yields CASSPTSGRAVETQYF.

V gene TRBV28 combines with J gene TRBJ2-7, with D possibly matching TRBD1 (6 bases). Trimming removed 4 bases from V and 5 bases from J, with 15 bases in between. Germline CDR1 and CDR2: MDHEN and SYDVKM. The CDR3 length is 14 residues. CDR3 DNA sequence: TGTGCCAGCAGTTCGCCGGGACATAGGCACGAGCAGTACTTC. Protein sequence: CASSSPGHRHEQYF.

This clone was seen only a few times. V and J are TRBV27 and TRBJ2-7; 7 positions agree with TRBD1. Per germline, CDR1 MNHEY and CDR2 SMNVEV (reference sequence). J gave up 9 bases and V 8 bases, and 7 bases lay outside the gene matches. This CDR3 has 11 residues. The CDR3 sequence is CASGRQGPQYF. The CDR3 nucleotides are TGTGCCAGCGGCAGACAGGGACCGCAGTACTTC.